The T cell receptor beta chain described here comes from a study of blood T cell repertoires in COVID-19. Study details: The United States, Italy and Spain were the sources of the acute and convalescent COVID-19 samples. T cells, B-cell-depleted T cells, or PBMCs supplied cDNA or gDNA.

Germline assignment: CDR1 SGHTA and CDR2 FQGTGA. CDR3 length: 16 residues. The J segment lost 4 bases and the V segment lost 0 bases, leaving 4 bases of the junction unmatched. Data came from immunoSEQ multiplex PCR; TCRdb stores just in-frame clones and leaves some out. Seen here are around 200,000 clones, about 88% observed once, and the top ten hold roughly 2.8%. Grouping used clinical history reported by participants in a survey and questionnaire. Either two negative PCRs, clearance, or symptom resolution qualified Cohort 3 donors as recovered. This clonotype was obtained from a young woman who had recovered from COVID-19. The source material was PBMCs or T cells enriched from blood (not recorded which). The rearrangement joins TRBV7-3 to TRBJ2-2; 8 bases are shared with TRBD2. CDR3 bases: TGTGCCAGCAGCTTAACCTCGGCGGGGGGCACCGGGGAGCTGTTTTTT. Amino acids: CASSLTSAGGTGELFF.